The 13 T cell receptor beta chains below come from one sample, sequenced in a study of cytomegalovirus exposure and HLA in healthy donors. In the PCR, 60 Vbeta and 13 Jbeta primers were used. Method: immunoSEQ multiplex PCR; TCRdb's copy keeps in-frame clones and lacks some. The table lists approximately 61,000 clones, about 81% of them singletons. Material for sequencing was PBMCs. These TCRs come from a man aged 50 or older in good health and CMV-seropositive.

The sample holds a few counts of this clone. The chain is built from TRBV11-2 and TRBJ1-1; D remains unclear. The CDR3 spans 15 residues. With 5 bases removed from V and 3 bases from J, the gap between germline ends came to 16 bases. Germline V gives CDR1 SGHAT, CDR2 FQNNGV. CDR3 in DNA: TGTGCCAGCAGCCCACATAGAGGCCAATACACTGAAGCTTTCTTT. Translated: CASSPHRGQYTEAFF.

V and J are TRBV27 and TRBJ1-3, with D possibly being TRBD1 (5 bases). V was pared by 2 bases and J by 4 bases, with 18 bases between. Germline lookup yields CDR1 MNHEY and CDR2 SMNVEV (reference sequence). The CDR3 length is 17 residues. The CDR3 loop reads CASSLLGPTLSGNTIYF. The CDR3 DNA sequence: TGTGCCAGCAGTTTACTGGGGCCCACCCTGTCCGGAAACACCATATATTTT.

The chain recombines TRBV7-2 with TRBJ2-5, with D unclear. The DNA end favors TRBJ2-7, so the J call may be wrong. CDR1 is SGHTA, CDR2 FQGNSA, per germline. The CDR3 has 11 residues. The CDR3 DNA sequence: TGTGCCAGCAGCTTTAGCTACGAGCAGTACTTC. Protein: CASSFSYEQYF.

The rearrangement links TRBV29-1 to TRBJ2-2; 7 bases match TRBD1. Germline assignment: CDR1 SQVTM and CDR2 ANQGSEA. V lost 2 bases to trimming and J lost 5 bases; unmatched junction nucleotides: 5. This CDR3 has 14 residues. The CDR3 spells CSVEKGARTGELFF. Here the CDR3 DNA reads TGCAGCGTTGAAAAGGGGGCGAGGACCGGGGAGCTGTTTTTT.

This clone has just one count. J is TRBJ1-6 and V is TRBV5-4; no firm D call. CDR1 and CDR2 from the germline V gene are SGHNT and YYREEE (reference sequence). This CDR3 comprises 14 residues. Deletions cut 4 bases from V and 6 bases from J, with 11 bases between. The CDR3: CASSLLMSNSPLHF. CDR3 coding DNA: TGTGCCAGCAGCCTATTGATGAGTAATTCACCCCTCCACTTT.

The CDR3 loop is CARRPRDRNSPLHF. CDR3 DNA: TGTGCCAGAAGACCCCGGGACAGAAATTCACCCCTCCACTTT. The rearrangement links TRBV5-3 to TRBJ1-6; 7 bases line up with TRBD1. TRBV5-3 qualifies as an ORF whose function is uncertain. J lost 7 bases, V lost 5 bases, and 6 bases had no gene match. The CDR3 totals 14 residues.

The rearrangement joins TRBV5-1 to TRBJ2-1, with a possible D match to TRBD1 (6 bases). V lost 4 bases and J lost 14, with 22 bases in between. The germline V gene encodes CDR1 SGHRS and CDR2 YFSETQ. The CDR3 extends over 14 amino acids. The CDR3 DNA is TGCGCCAGCAGCCCCACCAGGGGCGCGGGTGTGAAGTTCTTC. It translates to CASSPTRGAGVKFF.

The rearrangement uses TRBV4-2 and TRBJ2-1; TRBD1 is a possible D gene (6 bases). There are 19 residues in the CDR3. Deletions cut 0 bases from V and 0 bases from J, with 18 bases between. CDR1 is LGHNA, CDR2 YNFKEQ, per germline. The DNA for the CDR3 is TGTGCCAGCAGCCAAGATCTCGTAGCAAGGGGGAACTCCTACAATGAGCAGTTCTTC. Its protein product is CASSQDLVARGNSYNEQFF.

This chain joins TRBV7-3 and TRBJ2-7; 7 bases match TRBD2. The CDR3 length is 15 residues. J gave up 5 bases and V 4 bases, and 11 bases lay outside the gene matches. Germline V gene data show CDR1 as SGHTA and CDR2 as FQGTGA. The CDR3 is CASSYTPGGLNEQYF. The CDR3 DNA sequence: TGTGCCAGCAGCTACACCCCGGGGGGTCTCAACGAGCAGTACTTC. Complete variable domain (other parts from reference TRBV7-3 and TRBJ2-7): GAGVSQTPSNKVTEKGKYVELRCDPISGHTALYWYRQSLGQGPEFLIYFQGTGAADDSGLPNDRFFAVRPEGSVSTLKIQRTERGDSAVYLCASSYTPGGLNEQYFGPGTRLTVT.

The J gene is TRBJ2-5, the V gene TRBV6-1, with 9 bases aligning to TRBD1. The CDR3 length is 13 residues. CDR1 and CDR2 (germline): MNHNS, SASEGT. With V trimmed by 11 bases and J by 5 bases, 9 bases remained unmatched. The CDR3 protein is CAGGTGSFETQYF. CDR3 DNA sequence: TGTGCCGGTGGGACAGGGTCTTTCGAGACCCAGTACTTC.

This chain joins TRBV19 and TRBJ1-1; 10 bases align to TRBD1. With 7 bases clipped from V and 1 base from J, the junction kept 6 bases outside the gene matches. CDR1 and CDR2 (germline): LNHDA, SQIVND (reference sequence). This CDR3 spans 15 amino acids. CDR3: CASTLGQGTNTEAFF. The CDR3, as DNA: TGTGCCAGTACCCTGGGACAGGGGACGAACACTGAAGCTTTCTTT.

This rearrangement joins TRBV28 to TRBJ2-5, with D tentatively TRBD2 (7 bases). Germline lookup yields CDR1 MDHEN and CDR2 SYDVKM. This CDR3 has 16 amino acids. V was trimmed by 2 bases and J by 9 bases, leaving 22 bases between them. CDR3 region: CASSLTSGGPRLAQYF. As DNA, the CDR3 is TGTGCCAGCAGTTTAACCTCGGGGGGCCCTCGTCTGGCCCAGTACTTC.

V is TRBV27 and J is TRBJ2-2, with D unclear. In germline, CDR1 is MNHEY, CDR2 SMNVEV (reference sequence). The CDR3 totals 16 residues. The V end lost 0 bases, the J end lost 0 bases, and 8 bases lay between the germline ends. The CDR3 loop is CASSLSSVANTGELFF. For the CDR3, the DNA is TGTGCCAGCAGTTTATCTAGTGTCGCGAACACCGGGGAGCTGTTTTTT.